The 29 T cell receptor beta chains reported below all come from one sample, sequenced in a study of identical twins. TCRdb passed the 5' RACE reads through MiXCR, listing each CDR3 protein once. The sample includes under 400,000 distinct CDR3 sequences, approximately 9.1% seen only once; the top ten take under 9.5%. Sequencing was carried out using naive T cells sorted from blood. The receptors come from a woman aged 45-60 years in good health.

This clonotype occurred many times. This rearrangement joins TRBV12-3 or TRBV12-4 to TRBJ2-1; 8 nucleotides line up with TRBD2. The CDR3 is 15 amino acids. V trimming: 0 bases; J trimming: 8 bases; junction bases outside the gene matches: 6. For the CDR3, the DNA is TGTGCCAGCAGTTTAGCCGGGCGGGGGGCAGATGAGCAGTTCTTC. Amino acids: CASSLAGRGADEQFF.

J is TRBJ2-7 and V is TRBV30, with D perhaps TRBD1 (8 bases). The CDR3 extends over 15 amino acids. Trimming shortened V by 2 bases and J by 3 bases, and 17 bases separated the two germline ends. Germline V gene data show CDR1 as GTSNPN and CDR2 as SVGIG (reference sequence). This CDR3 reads CAWSTGGGRGYEQYF. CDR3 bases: TGTGCCTGGAGTACAGGGGGGGGTAGGGGCTACGAGCAGTACTTC. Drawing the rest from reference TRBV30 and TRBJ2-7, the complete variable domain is SQTIHQWPATLVQPVGSPLSLECTVEGTSNPNLYWYRQAAGRGLQLLFYSVGIGQISSEVPQNLSASRPQDRQFILSSKKLLLSDSGFYLCAWSTGGGRGYEQYFGPGTRLTVT.

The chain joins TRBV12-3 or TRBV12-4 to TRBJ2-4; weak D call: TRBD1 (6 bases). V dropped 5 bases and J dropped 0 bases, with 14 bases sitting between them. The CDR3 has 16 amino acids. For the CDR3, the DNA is TGTGCCAGCAGTGATCACAGGGCACTAGCCAAAAACATTCAGTACTTC. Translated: CASSDHRALAKNIQYF.

The CDR3 protein is CASSQSGTPTGGYTF. For the CDR3, the DNA is TGTGCCAGCAGCCAATCCGGGACCCCGACGGGTGGCTACACCTTC. V usage is TRBV3-1 and J usage is TRBJ1-2, with D possibly TRBD1 on 5 matching bases. The CDR3 loop spans 15 amino acids. Germline assignment: CDR1 LGHDT and CDR2 YNNKEL (reference sequence). The V gene lost 2 bases and the J gene lost 7 bases, with 17 bases spanning the gap.

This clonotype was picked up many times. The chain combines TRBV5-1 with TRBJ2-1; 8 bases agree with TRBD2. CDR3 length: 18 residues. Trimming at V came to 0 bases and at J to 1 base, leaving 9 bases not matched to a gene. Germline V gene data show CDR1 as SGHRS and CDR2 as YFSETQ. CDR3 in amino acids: CASSLVISGSGSYNEQFF. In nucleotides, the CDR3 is TGCGCCAGCAGCTTGGTTATCAGCGGGAGTGGGTCCTACAATGAGCAGTTCTTC.

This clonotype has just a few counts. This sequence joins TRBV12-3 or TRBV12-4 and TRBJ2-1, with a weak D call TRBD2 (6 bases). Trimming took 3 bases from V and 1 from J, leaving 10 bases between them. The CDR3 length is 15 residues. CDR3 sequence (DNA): TGTGCCAGCAGTTTTTTGGCGGGATCCTACAATGAGCAGTTCTTC. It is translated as CASSFLAGSYNEQFF.

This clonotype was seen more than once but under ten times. CDR3 in amino acids: CASSTRDSHTGELFF. CDR3 coding DNA: TGTGCCAGCAGCACTCGGGACTCCCACACCGGGGAGCTGTTTTTT. This chain uses TRBV5-6 with TRBJ2-2; maybe TRBD2 (6 bases). Between the trimmed V and J ends, which lost 4 bases and 3 bases, there was a span of 13 bases. This CDR3 comprises 15 residues. The germline V gene has CDR1 SGHDT and CDR2 YYEEEE.

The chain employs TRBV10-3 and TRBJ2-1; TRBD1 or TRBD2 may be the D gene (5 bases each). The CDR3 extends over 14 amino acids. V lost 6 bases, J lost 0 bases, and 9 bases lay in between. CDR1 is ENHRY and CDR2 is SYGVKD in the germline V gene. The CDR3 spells CAISGTSSYNEQFF. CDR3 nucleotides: TGTGCCATCAGCGGGACGAGCTCCTACAATGAGCAGTTCTTC.

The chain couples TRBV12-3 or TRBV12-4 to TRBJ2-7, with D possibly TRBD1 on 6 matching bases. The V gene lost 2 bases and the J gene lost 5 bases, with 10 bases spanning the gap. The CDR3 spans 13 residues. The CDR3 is CASSLRDIDEQYF. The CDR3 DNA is TGTGCCAGCAGTTTACGGGACATCGACGAGCAGTACTTC.

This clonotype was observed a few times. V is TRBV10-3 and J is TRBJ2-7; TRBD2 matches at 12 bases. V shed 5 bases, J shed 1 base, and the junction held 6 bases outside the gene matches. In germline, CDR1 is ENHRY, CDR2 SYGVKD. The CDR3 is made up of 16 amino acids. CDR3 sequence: CAISSRLAGVSYEQYF. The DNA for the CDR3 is TGTGCCATCAGTAGTAGACTAGCGGGAGTTTCCTACGAGCAGTACTTC.

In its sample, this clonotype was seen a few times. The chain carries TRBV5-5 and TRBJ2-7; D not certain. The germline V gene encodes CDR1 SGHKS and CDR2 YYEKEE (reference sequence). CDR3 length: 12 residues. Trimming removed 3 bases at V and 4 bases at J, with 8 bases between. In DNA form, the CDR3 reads TGTGCCAGCAGCTCCACTCGATACGAGCAGTACTTC. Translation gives CASSSTRYEQYF.

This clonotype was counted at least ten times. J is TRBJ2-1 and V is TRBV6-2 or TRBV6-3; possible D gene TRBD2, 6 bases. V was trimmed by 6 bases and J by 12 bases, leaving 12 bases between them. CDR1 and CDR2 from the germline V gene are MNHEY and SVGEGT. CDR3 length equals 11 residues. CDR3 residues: CASRTGTGQFF. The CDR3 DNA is TGTGCCAGCAGAACCGGGACTGGGCAGTTCTTC.

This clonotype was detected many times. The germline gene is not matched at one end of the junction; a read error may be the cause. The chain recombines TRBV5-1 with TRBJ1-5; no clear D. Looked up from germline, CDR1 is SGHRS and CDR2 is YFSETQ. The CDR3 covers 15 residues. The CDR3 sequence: CASSLGGNSNQPQHF. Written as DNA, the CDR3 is TGTGCCAGCAGTTTGGGTGGCAATAGCAATCAGCCCCAGCATTTT.

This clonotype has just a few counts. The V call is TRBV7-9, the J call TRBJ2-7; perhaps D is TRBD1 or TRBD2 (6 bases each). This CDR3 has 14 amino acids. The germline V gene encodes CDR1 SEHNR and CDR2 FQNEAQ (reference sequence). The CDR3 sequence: CASSLLGGAYEQYV. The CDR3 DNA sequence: TGTGCCAGCAGCTTATTGGGGGGCGCCTATGAGCAGTACGTC.

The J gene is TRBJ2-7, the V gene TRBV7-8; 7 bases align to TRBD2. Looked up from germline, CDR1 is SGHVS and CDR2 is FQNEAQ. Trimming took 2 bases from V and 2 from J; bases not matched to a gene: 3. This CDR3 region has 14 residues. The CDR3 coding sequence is TGTGCCAGCAGCTTAACTAGCGAGACCTACGAGCAGTACTTC. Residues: CASSLTSETYEQYF.

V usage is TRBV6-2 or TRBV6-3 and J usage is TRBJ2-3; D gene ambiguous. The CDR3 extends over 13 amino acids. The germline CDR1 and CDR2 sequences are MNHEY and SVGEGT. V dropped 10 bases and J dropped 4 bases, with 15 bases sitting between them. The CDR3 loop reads CATKEGIPDTQYF. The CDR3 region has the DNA TGTGCCACCAAGGAAGGGATCCCAGATACGCAGTATTTT.

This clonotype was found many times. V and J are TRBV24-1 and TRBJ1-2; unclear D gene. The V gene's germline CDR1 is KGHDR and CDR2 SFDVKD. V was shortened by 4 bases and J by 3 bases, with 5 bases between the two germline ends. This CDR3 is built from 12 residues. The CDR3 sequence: CATSDSDYGYTF. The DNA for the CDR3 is TGTGCCACCAGTGACTCTGACTATGGCTACACCTTC.

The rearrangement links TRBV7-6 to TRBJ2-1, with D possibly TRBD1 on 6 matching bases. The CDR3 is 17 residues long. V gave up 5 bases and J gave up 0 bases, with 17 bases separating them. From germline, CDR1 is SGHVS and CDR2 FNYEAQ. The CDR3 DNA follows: TGTGCCAGCAGCCGGTGGACAGCAAGCAGCTCCTACAATGAGCAGTTCTTC. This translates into CASSRWTASSSYNEQFF.

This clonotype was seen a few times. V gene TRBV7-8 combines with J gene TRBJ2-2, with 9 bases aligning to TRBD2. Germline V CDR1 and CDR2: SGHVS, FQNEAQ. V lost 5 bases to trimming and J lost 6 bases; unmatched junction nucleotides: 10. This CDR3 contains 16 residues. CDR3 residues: CASSLPSGKVPGELFF. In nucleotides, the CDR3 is TGTGCCAGCAGCCTTCCTAGCGGGAAGGTCCCCGGGGAGCTGTTTTTT.

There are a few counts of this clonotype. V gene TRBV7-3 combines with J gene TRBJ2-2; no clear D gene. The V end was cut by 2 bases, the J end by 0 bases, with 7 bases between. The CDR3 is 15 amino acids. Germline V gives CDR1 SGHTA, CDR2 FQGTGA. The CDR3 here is CASSLLRANTGELFF. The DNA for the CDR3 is TGTGCCAGCAGCTTATTGCGAGCGAACACCGGGGAGCTGTTTTTT.

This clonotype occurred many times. DNA for the CDR3: TGCAGCGTTGAAATGGGGACAGGCGAAAAACTGTTTTTT. Residues: CSVEMGTGEKLFF. This chain connects TRBV29-1 to TRBJ1-4; 8 bases fit TRBD1. CDR3 size: 13 residues. Trimming took 2 bases from V and 8 from J; bases not matched to a gene: 4. Germline V gives CDR1 SQVTM, CDR2 ANQGSEA.

The chain's CDR3 is CATSGGWGEAFF. In nucleotides, the CDR3 is TGTGCCACCAGTGGGGGGTGGGGTGAAGCTTTCTTT. The chain is built from TRBV24-1 and TRBJ1-1; D possibly corresponds to TRBD1 (5 bases). CDR1 is KGHDR and CDR2 is SFDVKD in the germline V gene. The CDR3 is 12 amino acids. V gave up 5 bases and J gave up 7 bases, with 10 bases separating them.

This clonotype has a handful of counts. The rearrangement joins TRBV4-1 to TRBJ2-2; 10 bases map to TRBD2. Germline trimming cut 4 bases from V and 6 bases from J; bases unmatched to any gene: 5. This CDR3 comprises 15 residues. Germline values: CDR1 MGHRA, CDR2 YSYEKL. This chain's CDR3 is CASSLKAGGPGELFF. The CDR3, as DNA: TGCGCCAGCAGCCTAAAAGCGGGAGGGCCCGGGGAGCTGTTTTTT.

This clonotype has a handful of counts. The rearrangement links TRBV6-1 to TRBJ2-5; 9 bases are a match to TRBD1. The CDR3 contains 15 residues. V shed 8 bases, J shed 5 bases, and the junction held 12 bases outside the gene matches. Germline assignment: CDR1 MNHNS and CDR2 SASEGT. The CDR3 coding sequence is TGTGCCAGCTCCTCAACAGGGGGCGCGGGTGAGACCCAGTACTTC. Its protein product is CASSSTGGAGETQYF.

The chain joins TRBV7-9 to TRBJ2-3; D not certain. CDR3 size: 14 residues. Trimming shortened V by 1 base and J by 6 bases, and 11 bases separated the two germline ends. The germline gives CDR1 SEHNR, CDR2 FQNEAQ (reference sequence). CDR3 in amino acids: CASSLEMGSDTQYF. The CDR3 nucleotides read TGTGCCAGCAGCTTAGAAATGGGTTCGGATACGCAGTATTTT.

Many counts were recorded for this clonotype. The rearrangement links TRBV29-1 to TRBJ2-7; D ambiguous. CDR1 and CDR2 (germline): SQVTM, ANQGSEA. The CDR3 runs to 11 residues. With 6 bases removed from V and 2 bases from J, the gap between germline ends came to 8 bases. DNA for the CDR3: TGCAGCGTCGTCAGCCCCTACGAGCAGTACTTC. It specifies CSVVSPYEQYF.

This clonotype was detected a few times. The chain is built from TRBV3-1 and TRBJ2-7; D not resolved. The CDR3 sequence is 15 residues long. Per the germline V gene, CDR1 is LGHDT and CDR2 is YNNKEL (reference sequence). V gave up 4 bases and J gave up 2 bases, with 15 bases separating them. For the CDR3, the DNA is TGTGCCAGCAGCCGAAAACCCCCCTCAACCTACGAGCAGTACTTC. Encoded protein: CASSRKPPSTYEQYF.

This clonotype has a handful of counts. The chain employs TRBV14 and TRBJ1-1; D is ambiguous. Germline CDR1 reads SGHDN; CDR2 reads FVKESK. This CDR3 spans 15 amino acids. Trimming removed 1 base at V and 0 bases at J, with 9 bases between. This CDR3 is CASSQGVSLNTEAFF. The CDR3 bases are TGTGCCAGCAGCCAAGGAGTCAGTTTGAACACTGAAGCTTTCTTT.

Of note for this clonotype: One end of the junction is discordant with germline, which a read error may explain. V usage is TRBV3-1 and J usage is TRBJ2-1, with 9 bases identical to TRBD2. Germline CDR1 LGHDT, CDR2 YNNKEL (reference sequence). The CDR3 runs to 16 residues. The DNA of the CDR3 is TGTGCCAGCAGCCATCCTAATACGCCTCTAGCGGGATGGTTGGTCTTC. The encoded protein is CASSHPNTPLAGWLVF.